The 24 T cell receptor beta chains below all came from one sample that was sequenced in a study of post-analysis software for immune sequencing data. Study conclusions and caveats: Among four to six TRBV segments more frequent in patients than controls were TRBV5-6, TRBV5-1 and TRBV20-1.

The library was made from cDNA and included unique molecular identifiers. Each CDR3 protein gets one entry after TCRdb re-called the PCR reads with MiXCR. The sample includes approximately 730,000 distinct CDR3 sequences, just under 30% of them seen just once. Their specific antigens are unknown. Sequences were obtained from blood. The receptors originated from a girl aged 10 to 17 with multiple sclerosis.

This clonotype was seen only a few times. The chain recombines TRBV24-1 with TRBJ2-3; 13 nucleotides line up with TRBD2. The V segment lost 4 bases and the J segment 5 bases; nucleotides outside the gene matches: 2. The CDR3 runs to 15 residues. Per the germline V gene, CDR1 is KGHDR and CDR2 is SFDVKD. CDR3 sequence (DNA): TGTGCCACCAGTGAACGGACTAGCGGGGGAGATACGCAGTATTTT. Its protein is CATSERTSGGDTQYF.

This clonotype was detected only a few times. The V and J genes are TRBV10-3 and TRBJ1-2; D perhaps matches TRBD1 (6 bases). V lost 7 bases and J lost 8, with 14 bases in between. The CDR3 is 12 amino acids. The germline CDR1 and CDR2 sequences are ENHRY and SYGVKD. The CDR3 loop is CAINQGYLGYTF. The CDR3 DNA is TGTGCCATCAATCAGGGGTATCTAGGCTACACCTTC.

The chain employs TRBV20-1 and TRBJ1-1; the D gene is possibly TRBD1 (5 bases). The length of the CDR3 is 11 residues. Germline CDR1 and CDR2: DFQATT and SNEGSKA (reference sequence). Trimming shortened V by 5 bases and J by 5 bases, and 9 bases separated the two germline ends. The CDR3 loop reads CSAPGLTEAFF. The CDR3 coding sequence is TGCAGTGCTCCGGGGCTTACTGAAGCTTTCTTT.

Worth noting for this clonotype: One junction end disagrees with the germline gene, perhaps due to a read error. The J gene is TRBJ2-1, the V gene TRBV20-1, with a tentative D call TRBD2 (7 bases). This CDR3 comprises 15 residues. Germline-derived CDR1 and CDR2 are DFQATT and SNEGSKA (reference sequence). The CDR3 sequence is CSALGGGKGMNEQFF. The DNA of the CDR3 is TGTAGTGCCTTAGGGGGGGGAAAGGGAATGAATGAGCAGTTCTTC.

This clonotype was found a few times. The chain carries TRBV3-1 and TRBJ2-3, with a tentative D call TRBD1 (6 bases). In germline, CDR1 is LGHDT, CDR2 YNNKEL (reference sequence). The CDR3 is made up of 14 amino acids. The V end lost 3 bases, the J end lost 2 bases, and 9 bases lay between the germline ends. In nucleotides, the CDR3 is TGTGCCAGCAGCCAGGGGGCCATCACAGATACGCAGTATTTT. It yields the protein CASSQGAITDTQYF.

J is TRBJ2-2 and V is TRBV28; D not certain. Germline values: CDR1 MDHEN, CDR2 SYDVKM. The V end was cut by 3 bases, the J end by 7 bases, with 18 bases between. The CDR3 runs 16 residues. CDR3 protein: CASSFGSRGKGGELFF. The CDR3 coding sequence is TGTGCCAGCAGTTTTGGGTCTCGCGGCAAGGGCGGGGAGCTGTTTTTT. Filled out from reference TRBV28 and TRBJ2-2, the complete variable domain reads DVKVTQSSRYLVKRTGEKVFLECVQDMDHENMFWYRQDPGLGLRLIYFSYDVKMKEKGDIPEGYSVSREKKERFSLILESASTNQTSMYLCASSFGSRGKGGELFFGEGSRLTVL.

CDR3 bases: TGCAGTGCTACCAATCGACAGGAAGCCAAAAACATTCAGTACTTC. Translating it yields CSATNRQEAKNIQYF. The gene calls are TRBV20-1 and TRBJ2-4, with D perhaps TRBD1 (6 bases). The V and J ends lost 4 bases and 0 bases respectively, with 13 bases between them. The CDR3 has 15 amino acids. Germline-derived CDR1 and CDR2 are DFQATT and SNEGSKA (reference sequence).

This clonotype was observed once. The chain is built from TRBV27 and TRBJ1-2, with 7 bases lining up with TRBD1. Germline lookup yields CDR1 MNHEY and CDR2 SMNVEV (reference sequence). The V and J ends lost 2 bases and 6 bases, in that order; junction bases with no gene match: 3. The CDR3 length is 13 residues. This chain's CDR3 is CASSLRGLNGYTF. CDR3 in DNA: TGTGCCAGCAGTTTAAGGGGGCTGAATGGCTACACCTTC.

This clonotype was found a few times. V gene TRBV29-1 combines with J gene TRBJ1-4; possible D gene TRBD1, 5 bases. From germline, CDR1 is SQVTM and CDR2 ANQGSEA. This CDR3 is 11 amino acids long. The CDR3 loop reads CSYRTDEKLFF. The CDR3, as DNA: TGCAGTTACAGGACGGACGAAAAACTGTTTTTT.

This chain joins TRBV5-1 and TRBJ2-3; unclear D gene. The CDR3 contains 13 residues. V lost 7 bases to trimming and J lost 1 base, with 10 bases between them. Germline CDR1 and CDR2: SGHRS and YFSETQ. This CDR3 reads CASGTPGTDTQYF. DNA for the CDR3: TGCGCCAGCGGTACTCCGGGCACAGATACGCAGTATTTT.

This chain joins TRBV4-3 and TRBJ1-5; 11 bases align to TRBD1. Germline V lookup: CDR1 LGHNA, CDR2 YSLEER. With 1 base clipped from V and 7 bases from J, the junction kept 6 bases outside the gene matches. The CDR3 totals 16 residues. CDR3 DNA sequence: TGCGCCAGCAGCCAAGGGCGGACAGGGGGCGGCCAGCCCCAGCATTTT. Translating it yields CASSQGRTGGGQPQHF.

There are a few counts of this clonotype. The chain recombines TRBV20-1 with TRBJ2-7, with D perhaps matching TRBD1 or TRBD2 (6 bases each). The CDR3 length is 13 residues. CDR1 is DFQATT, CDR2 SNEGSKA, per germline (reference sequence). The V and J ends lost 3 bases and 2 bases respectively, with 11 bases between them. CDR3: CSARGGAAYEQYF. The DNA of the CDR3 is TGCAGTGCTAGGGGGGGCGCAGCCTACGAGCAGTACTTC.

The chain couples TRBV6-6 to TRBJ1-5; no clear D gene. The CDR3 spans 15 residues. V lost 0 bases, J lost 3 bases, and 9 bases lay in between. Germline CDR1 reads MNHNY; CDR2 reads SVGAGI (reference sequence). The CDR3 DNA reads TGTGCCAGCAGTTACTCGATCGGGGTCAATCAGCCCCAGCATTTT. Its protein product is CASSYSIGVNQPQHF.

There are a few counts of this clonotype. The V and J genes are TRBV19 and TRBJ1-1; D not certain. Trimming took off 6 bases at V and 1 base at J, with 12 bases between the two ends. The CDR3 loop spans 14 amino acids. The germline V gene has CDR1 LNHDA and CDR2 SQIVND (reference sequence). CDR3 DNA sequence: TGTGCCAGTAGAAGAGGACCGTCGAACACTGAAGCTTTCTTT. This encodes CASRRGPSNTEAFF. Based on the CDR3 plus reference TRBV19 and TRBJ1-1, the full variable domain is DGGITQSPKYLFRKEGQNVTLSCEQNLNHDAMYWYRQDPGQGLRLIYYSQIVNDFQKGDIAEGYSVSREKKESFPLTVTSAQKNPTAFYLCASRRGPSNTEAFFGQGTRLTVV.

The chain has TRBV20-1 and TRBJ2-7; 7 positions agree with TRBD2. The germline V gene has CDR1 DFQATT and CDR2 SNEGSKA (reference sequence). Trimming cost V 3 bases and J 3 bases; bases outside gene matches: 11. There are 15 residues in the CDR3. The chain's CDR3 is CSASIQRGRRYEQYF. The CDR3 DNA follows: TGCAGTGCTAGTATCCAGCGGGGAAGACGCTACGAGCAGTACTTC.

This rearrangement joins TRBV28 to TRBJ2-1, with 14 bases fitting TRBD2. The CDR3 has 17 amino acids. Germline lookup yields CDR1 MDHEN and CDR2 SYDVKM. V lost 5 bases, J lost 15 bases, and 18 bases stayed unmatched. In DNA, the CDR3 is TGTGCCAGCAGTCCGATCCCTCCGGGACTAGCGGGAGTTTACCTGTTCTTC. Translating it yields CASSPIPPGLAGVYLFF.

This clonotype was counted between two and nine times. The rearrangement uses TRBV7-9 and TRBJ2-5, with TRBD2 matching 7 bases. Trimming at V came to 5 bases and at J to 1 base, leaving 7 bases not matched to a gene. The germline V gene encodes CDR1 SEHNR and CDR2 FQNEAQ (reference sequence). CDR3 length: 15 amino acids. DNA for the CDR3: TGTGCCAGCAGCCCACCCGGGGAGGGCCAAGAGACCCAGTACTTC. This codes for CASSPPGEGQETQYF.

This clonotype was seen only a few times. The chain links TRBV5-1 to TRBJ2-3; 8 positions match TRBD1. The CDR3 contains 17 residues. The germline CDR1 and CDR2 sequences are SGHRS and YFSETQ. The ends lost 1 base at V and 5 bases at J; junction bases unmatched: 12. The CDR3 loop reads CASSLNRDRRPGDTQYF. In DNA, the CDR3 is TGCGCCAGCAGCTTGAACCGGGACAGGCGCCCAGGAGATACGCAGTATTTT.

This sequence joins TRBV6-1 and TRBJ2-1; D is uncertain. Germline CDR1 and CDR2: MNHNS and SASEGT. The CDR3 covers 14 residues. V was clipped by 3 bases and J by 3 bases, with 9 bases between them. The DNA of the CDR3 is TGTGCCAGCAGTGATTGGATGGGCTACAATGAGCAGTTCTTC. Its protein is CASSDWMGYNEQFF.

The chain links TRBV10-3 to TRBJ2-5; unclear D gene. V lost 0 bases to trimming and J lost 4 bases, with 12 bases between them. The V gene's germline CDR1 is ENHRY and CDR2 SYGVKD. The CDR3 spans 15 residues. CDR3 protein: CAISESYSSPETQYF. In DNA, the CDR3 is TGTGCCATCAGTGAGTCTTATTCATCCCCAGAGACCCAGTACTTC.

This clonotype occurred a few times. This chain links TRBV20-1 with TRBJ2-3; unclear D gene. Trimming shortened V by 5 bases and J by 1 base, and 7 bases separated the two germline ends. The germline gives CDR1 DFQATT, CDR2 SNEGSKA (reference sequence). This CDR3 has 12 residues. The CDR3 nucleotides read TGCAGTGCTTTCGGTCGCACAGATACGCAGTATTTT. Its protein product is CSAFGRTDTQYF.

For the CDR3, the DNA is TGTGCCAGCAGTCTTATAGGCGAGCAGTACTTC. Translated, it gives CASSLIGEQYF. This chain uses TRBV14 with TRBJ2-7; the D is unclear. Germline V gives CDR1 SGHDN, CDR2 FVKESK. V lost 6 bases, J lost 6 bases, and 9 bases lay in between. The CDR3 runs 11 residues.

The chain recombines TRBV6-2 or TRBV6-3 with TRBJ2-4, with D tentatively TRBD1 (5 bases). V lost 8 bases and J lost 4, with 12 bases in between. This CDR3 contains 13 residues. The germline V gene has CDR1 MNHEY and CDR2 SVGEGT. CDR3 amino acids: CASLARQKNIQYF. The CDR3 DNA sequence: TGTGCCAGCCTGGCCCGACAGAAAAACATTCAGTACTTC.

This chain joins TRBV7-9 and TRBJ1-4; weak D call: TRBD1 (6 bases). This CDR3 contains 13 residues. Germline V CDR1 and CDR2: SEHNR, FQNEAQ (reference sequence). The ends were cut back, 5 bases at V and 8 bases at J, with 12 bases in the middle. The CDR3 DNA sequence: TGTGCCAGCAGCCCCCGGACAGCGGAAAAACTGTTTTTT. Amino acids: CASSPRTAEKLFF.